This entry lists 2 T cell receptor beta chains sequenced from one sample in a study of blood T cell repertoires in COVID-19. Clones were sequenced by immunoSEQ multiplex PCR, and TCRdb holds only the in-frame ones, with some missing. The table has 250,000 to 400,000 clones, around 89% seen once. Specimen: peripheral blood. These receptors were collected from a woman in her 30s with COVID-19, enrolled during active disease.

This clone was seen once. The genes are TRBV5-4 and TRBJ1-2; 7 nucleotides agree with TRBD1. The CDR3 sequence is 14 residues long. CDR1 is SGHNT, CDR2 YYREEE, per germline (reference sequence). V dropped 3 bases and J dropped 3; count of bases not matched to a gene: 5. CDR3 sequence: CASSSIQGYYGYTF. The DNA for the CDR3 is TGTGCCAGCAGCTCCATACAGGGGTACTATGGCTACACCTTC.

The chain recombines TRBV19 with TRBJ2-2; 7 positions match TRBD1. This CDR3 has 14 amino acids. V lost 7 bases, J lost 6 bases, and 8 bases stayed unmatched. The germline V gene encodes CDR1 LNHDA and CDR2 SQIVND (reference sequence). Written as DNA, the CDR3 is TGTGCCAGTAATAAAATGAGGGGGCCCGGGGAGCTGTTTTTT. Residues: CASNKMRGPGELFF. The full variable domain, with the rest looked up from reference TRBV19 and TRBJ2-2, is DGGITQSPKYLFRKEGQNVTLSCEQNLNHDAMYWYRQDPGQGLRLIYYSQIVNDFQKGDIAEGYSVSREKKESFPLTVTSAQKNPTAFYLCASNKMRGPGELFFGEGSRLTVL.